This entry is about one TCR beta chain. The data were produced by immunoSEQ multiplex PCR, yet TCRdb's version contains in-frame clones alone and is incomplete. The sample lists 270,000 or so clones; about nine tenths were seen once. The sample belongs to a study of blood T cell repertoires in COVID-19. CDR1 and CDR2 (germline): WNHNN, SYGVQD (reference sequence). With 8 bases clipped from V and 3 bases from J, the junction kept 19 bases outside the gene matches. The CDR3 consists of 19 residues. Sequencing input: peripheral blood. The J gene is TRBJ2-5, the V gene TRBV10-1; 12 bases fit TRBD1. This TCR was recovered from a middle-aged woman who had recovered from COVID-19. The CDR3 protein is CASLRDRGRGTWREETQYF. DNA for the CDR3: TGCGCCAGCCTCCGGGACAGGGGGCGCGGGACATGGCGCGAAGAGACCCAGTACTTC.